One and the same sample provided the 31 T cell receptor beta chains below, sequenced in a study of CD8 T cells in Susac syndrome. The authors reverse transcribed about 0.5 to 1 ug RNA with random hexamers. MiXCR, run by TCRdb on the immunoSEQ multiplex PCR reads, gives a single entry per CDR3 protein. The sample has hundreds of thousands of distinct CDR3 sequences; approximately 81% are singletons. Source material: CD8+ T cells from PBMCs. The receptors stem from a human donor with multiple sclerosis.

This clonotype was seen a few times. This chain links TRBV6-5 with TRBJ1-5; D unclear. This CDR3 is 14 amino acids long. The germline gives CDR1 MNHEY, CDR2 SVGAGI. Trimming stripped 0 bases from V and 2 bases from J, with 5 bases between. The DNA for the CDR3 is TGTGCCAGCAGTTACTCTTGGGGCAATCAGCCCCAGCATTTT. This translates into CASSYSWGNQPQHF.

This clonotype was seen a few times. The chain is built from TRBV3-1 and TRBJ2-7; D not resolved. The CDR3 is made up of 12 amino acids. CDR1 is LGHDT, CDR2 YNNKEL, per germline (reference sequence). V was shortened by 3 bases and J by 3 bases, with 6 bases between the two germline ends. The CDR3 DNA follows: TGTGCCAGCAGCCACTGGGGCTACGAGCAGTACTTC. This encodes CASSHWGYEQYF.

This clonotype appeared a single time. V usage is TRBV30 and J usage is TRBJ1-6, with 9 nucleotides matching TRBD1. Unmatched junction bases numbered 14, after V lost 2 bases and J lost 9 bases. This CDR3 contains 17 residues. Germline-derived CDR1 and CDR2 are GTSNPN and SVGIG (reference sequence). This CDR3 is CAWSHVKGTGKTSPLHF. DNA for the CDR3: TGTGCCTGGAGTCATGTCAAGGGGACAGGGAAGACTTCACCCCTCCACTTT.

This clonotype was seen once. This rearrangement joins TRBV7-9 to TRBJ2-3, with D unclear. The CDR3 extends over 13 amino acids. Germline assignment: CDR1 SEHNR and CDR2 FQNEAQ (reference sequence). V was pared by 8 bases and J by 3 bases, with 12 bases between. DNA for the CDR3: TGTGCCAGCCAAGCGCTATTAACAGATACGCAGTATTTT. Protein product: CASQALLTDTQYF.

The J gene is TRBJ1-1, the V gene TRBV20-1, with D possibly being TRBD1 (6 bases). CDR1 DFQATT and CDR2 SNEGSKA come from the germline V gene (reference sequence). The CDR3 is 16 residues long. The V end was cut by 0 bases, the J end by 11 bases, with 25 bases between. CDR3 protein: CSARDKGGGRRLRAFF. As DNA, the CDR3 is TGCAGTGCTAGAGATAAGGGCGGGGGCCGCCGCCTCAGGGCTTTCTTT.

This clonotype was detected a few times. The V gene is TRBV7-9, the J gene TRBJ2-7, with TRBD1 matching over 7 bases. Unmatched junction bases numbered 12, after V lost 7 bases and J lost 6 bases. This CDR3 spans 14 amino acids. Germline values: CDR1 SEHNR, CDR2 FQNEAQ (reference sequence). The CDR3 coding sequence is TGTGCCAGCACCAGGGCAGAAACAGGGGCCGAGCAGTACTTC. Protein: CASTRAETGAEQYF.

This rearrangement joins TRBV5-6 to TRBJ1-2, with unresolved D. With 4 bases removed from V and 9 bases from J, the gap between germline ends came to 16 bases. The V gene's germline CDR1 is SGHDT and CDR2 YYEEEE. The CDR3 covers 13 residues. The CDR3 DNA reads as TGTGCCAGCAGCGGTCTCGAGCCTGGCAGCTACACCTTC. It translates to CASSGLEPGSYTF.

The genes are TRBV5-6 and TRBJ2-3; no definite D call. Deletions cut 4 bases from V and 5 bases from J, with 26 bases between. The CDR3 runs to 18 residues. Per germline, CDR1 SGHDT and CDR2 YYEEEE. In nucleotides, the CDR3 is TGTGCCAGCAGCCAGAAGGGCCTACGGCGGAGAAGAGAAGATACGCAGTATTTT. This encodes CASSQKGLRRRREDTQYF. The whole variable domain, filled in from reference TRBV5-6 and TRBJ2-3, reads DAGVTQSPTHLIKTRGQQVTLRCSPKSGHDTVSWYQQALGQGPQFIFQYYEEEERQRGNFPDRFSGHQFPNYSSELNVNALLLGDSALYLCASSQKGLRRRREDTQYFGPGTRLTVL.

This chain links TRBV7-9 with TRBJ2-3; 12 bases are a match to TRBD2. Germline V gene lookup returns CDR1 SEHNR and CDR2 FQNEAQ (reference sequence). CDR3 size: 15 residues. J was trimmed by 4 bases and V by 5 bases; bases with no gene match: 4. This CDR3 reads CASSPSGREADTQYF. CDR3 nucleotides: TGTGCCAGCAGCCCTAGCGGGAGGGAAGCAGATACGCAGTATTTT.

The chain is built from TRBV5-6 and TRBJ2-1; 10 bases match TRBD2. Trimming took 2 bases from V and 4 from J; bases not matched to a gene: 6. There are 16 residues in the CDR3. Germline V gene data show CDR1 as SGHDT and CDR2 as YYEEEE. CDR3 in DNA: TGTGCCAGCAGCTTAATGCTAGCGGGAGCTTACAATGAGCAGTTCTTC. It translates to CASSLMLAGAYNEQFF.

This chain uses TRBV20-1 with TRBJ1-1, with D hard to call. CDR1 is DFQATT and CDR2 is SNEGSKA in the germline V gene (reference sequence). The CDR3 loop spans 11 amino acids. CDR3 sequence reads: CSGWENTEAFF. In DNA, the CDR3 is TGCAGCGGATGGGAAAACACTGAAGCTTTCTTT.

The chain links TRBV12-2 to TRBJ2-5; the table calls TRBD1, which could not be checked here. TRBV12-2 corresponds to a pseudogene. The CDR3 consists of 17 residues. The CDR3 here is CASRLTGGALYQETQYF. In DNA form, the CDR3 reads TGTGCAAGTCGCTTAACAGGGGGAGCATTGTACCAAGAGACCCAGTACTTC.

CDR3 DNA: TGTGCCAGCAGTTTCGGGGCTTCCTACGAGCAGTACTTC. This translates into CASSFGASYEQYF. The chain carries TRBV27 and TRBJ2-7; tentatively, D is TRBD1 or TRBD2 (5 bases each). Germline V gives CDR1 MNHEY, CDR2 SMNVEV (reference sequence). The CDR3 has 13 amino acids. Trimming stripped 3 bases from V and 1 base from J, with 7 bases between.

V gene TRBV11-1 combines with J gene TRBJ1-1; D may be TRBD1 (5 bases). CDR3 length: 20 amino acids. Germline V gene data show CDR1 as SGHAT and CDR2 as FQDESV (reference sequence). Trimming cost V 4 bases and J 0 bases, with 27 bases left between them. The CDR3 spells CASSSEFTLPWGRMNTEAFF. CDR3 sequence (DNA): TGTGCCAGCAGCTCAGAGTTTACCTTACCTTGGGGACGGATGAACACTGAAGCTTTCTTT.

J is TRBJ1-5 and V is TRBV5-5; perhaps TRBD1 as D (6 bases). CDR3 length: 15 amino acids. Germline lookup yields CDR1 SGHKS and CDR2 YYEKEE (reference sequence). Deletions cut 3 bases from V and 5 bases from J, with 15 bases between. The CDR3 sequence: CASSSEGGAYQPQHF. Here the CDR3 DNA reads TGTGCCAGCAGCTCGGAGGGGGGGGCGTATCAGCCCCAGCATTTT.

The CDR3 spells CASSQPGRGTRGNIQYF. The CDR3 nucleotides read TGTGCCAGCAGCCAACCCGGGAGGGGGACAAGGGGAAACATTCAGTACTTC. This chain joins TRBV3-1 and TRBJ2-4; 8 nucleotides align to TRBD2. The germline gives CDR1 LGHDT, CDR2 YNNKEL (reference sequence). Losses at the gene ends were 2 bases for V and 6 bases for J; bases not matched to a gene: 12. The length of the CDR3 is 17 residues.

This clonotype was detected once. V usage is TRBV15 and J usage is TRBJ2-1; TRBD2 matches at 10 bases. Germline-derived CDR1 and CDR2 are LNHNV and YYDKDF (reference sequence). Trimming at V came to 1 base and at J to 8 bases, leaving 8 bases not matched to a gene. The CDR3 loop spans 16 amino acids. The CDR3 is CATSRVSSGRFHEQFF. DNA for the CDR3: TGTGCCACCAGCAGAGTAAGTAGCGGGAGGTTCCATGAGCAGTTCTTC.

The chain links TRBV25-1 to TRBJ2-3; the match to TRBD2 covers 8 bases. J was trimmed by 6 bases and V by 3 bases; bases with no gene match: 8. There are 15 residues in the CDR3. The germline V gene encodes CDR1 MGHDK and CDR2 SYGVNS. CDR3 sequence reads: CASSEVAGPSDTQYF. In DNA form, the CDR3 reads TGTGCCAGCAGTGAGGTAGCGGGACCGAGCGATACGCAGTATTTT.

The chain uses TRBV7-9 and TRBJ2-1; a weak D match, TRBD2 (7 bases). Deletions cut 4 bases from V and 4 bases from J, with 20 bases between. Germline V gene sequence: CDR1 SEHNR, CDR2 FQNEAQ (reference sequence). There are 17 residues in the CDR3. Written as DNA, the CDR3 is TGTGCCAGCAGCTCCTCAAGGGGGGGGAGATCGTACAATGAGCAGTTCTTC. Its protein product is CASSSSRGGRSYNEQFF.

The V and J genes are TRBV5-4 and TRBJ1-2, with D hard to call. This CDR3 spans 12 amino acids. V lost 4 bases to trimming and J lost 8 bases, with 12 bases between them. Germline V gene lookup returns CDR1 SGHNT and CDR2 YYREEE (reference sequence). Here the CDR3 reads CASSPDWGGYTF. For the CDR3, the DNA is TGTGCCAGCAGCCCCGACTGGGGAGGCTACACCTTC.

V gene TRBV7-9 combines with J gene TRBJ2-5, with D possibly matching TRBD2 (5 bases). The germline gives CDR1 SEHNR, CDR2 FQNEAQ (reference sequence). The CDR3 totals 13 residues. V dropped 5 bases and J dropped 7 bases, with 14 bases sitting between them. CDR3: CASSPPGSGTQYF. CDR3 coding DNA: TGTGCCAGCAGCCCTCCGGGGTCTGGGACCCAGTACTTC. Full variable domain (outside the CDR3, taken from reference TRBV7-9 and TRBJ2-5): DTGVSQNPRHKITKRGQNVTFRCDPISEHNRLYWYRQTLGQGPEFLTYFQNEAQLEKSRLLSDRFSAERPKGSFSTLEIQRTEQGDSAMYLCASSPPGSGTQYFGPGTRLLVL.

CDR3 amino acids: CASSELASGDTDTQYF. In DNA form, the CDR3 reads TGTGCCAGCAGTGAATTGGCTAGCGGAGACACAGATACGCAGTATTTT. The chain is built from TRBV27 and TRBJ2-3, with 7 bases matching TRBD2. This CDR3 is built from 16 residues. Germline assignment: CDR1 MNHEY and CDR2 SMNVEV (reference sequence). Trimming cost V 5 bases and J 2 bases; bases outside gene matches: 10.

The rearrangement links TRBV9 to TRBJ2-1, with TRBD2 matching 11 bases. This CDR3 contains 16 residues. Unmatched junction bases numbered 8, after V lost 4 bases and J lost 5 bases. Germline V gene lookup returns CDR1 SGDLS and CDR2 YYNGEE. The CDR3 DNA sequence: TGTGCCAGCAGCTTTTATAGCGGGAGGGCCGACAATGAGCAGTTCTTC. It translates to CASSFYSGRADNEQFF.

The chain is built from TRBV5-4 and TRBJ2-2; no reliable D call. Trimming took off 2 bases at V and 2 bases at J, with 13 bases between the two ends. CDR3 length equals 16 residues. Germline CDR1 and CDR2: SGHNT and YYREEE (reference sequence). The CDR3 DNA reads as TGTGCCAGCAGCTTCAACCCCCGAATCAACACCGGGGAGCTGTTTTTT. It is translated as CASSFNPRINTGELFF.

The V call is TRBV14, the J call TRBJ2-1; D is ambiguous. The V gene's germline CDR1 is SGHDN and CDR2 FVKESK. The CDR3 covers 17 residues. The ends were cut back, 0 bases at V and 10 bases at J, with 22 bases in the middle. The CDR3 DNA reads TGTGCCAGCAGCCAAGAAGCAGGCAGGCGAGGAATAACAGAGCAGTTCTTC. It is translated as CASSQEAGRRGITEQFF.

The rearrangement uses TRBV11-2 and TRBJ1-5; D might be TRBD1 (6 bases). CDR1 and CDR2 (germline): SGHAT, FQNNGV. Trimming shortened V by 4 bases and J by 3 bases, and 16 bases separated the two germline ends. The CDR3 consists of 16 residues. The CDR3 region is CASSSGEGGNNQPQHF. The CDR3 DNA reads TGTGCCAGCAGCTCTGGCGAGGGGGGAAACAATCAGCCCCAGCATTTT.

The gene calls are TRBV14 and TRBJ2-2; D not certain. Germline V gene data show CDR1 as SGHDN and CDR2 as FVKESK. The CDR3 loop spans 17 amino acids. V lost 0 bases and J lost 0, with 11 bases in between. DNA for the CDR3: TGTGCCAGCAGCCAAGATGAAACCCTAACGAACACCGGGGAGCTGTTTTTT. Amino acids: CASSQDETLTNTGELFF.

The chain is built from TRBV29-1 and TRBJ2-1; 8 positions match TRBD1. CDR1 is SQVTM and CDR2 is ANQGSEA in the germline V gene. The J segment lost 1 base and the V segment lost 1 base, leaving 6 bases of the junction unmatched. The CDR3 loop spans 16 amino acids. The CDR3 DNA reads TGCAGCGTTGAAGTGGTACAGGGGGGTTCCTACAATGAGCAGTTCTTC. This sequence encodes CSVEVVQGGSYNEQFF.

The chain joins TRBV2 to TRBJ2-7; D gene ambiguous. This CDR3 has 10 amino acids. V was pared by 10 bases and J by 2 bases, with 6 bases between. Germline CDR1 is SNHLY and CDR2 is FYNNEI. CDR3 in amino acids: CATTTYEQYF. CDR3 nucleotides: TGTGCCACGACAACCTACGAGCAGTACTTC. The whole variable domain, filled in from reference TRBV2 and TRBJ2-7, reads EPEVTQTPSHQVTQMGQEVILRCVPISNHLYFYWYRQILGQKVEFLVSFYNNEISEKSEIFDDQFSVERPDGSNFTLKIRSTKLEDSAMYFCATTTYEQYFGPGTRLTVT.

This clonotype was seen just once. The J gene is TRBJ2-4, the V gene TRBV5-6; possible D gene TRBD2, 6 bases. V was clipped by 4 bases and J by 16 bases, with 18 bases between them. Germline V gene data show CDR1 as SGHDT and CDR2 as YYEEEE. CDR3 size: 12 residues. CDR3 bases: TGTGCCAGCAGCCTCCCTGGAGGGCCAGACTACTTC. As protein: CASSLPGGPDYF. The variable domain in full, completed from reference TRBV5-6 and TRBJ2-4, reads DAGVTQSPTHLIKTRGQQVTLRCSPKSGHDTVSWYQQALGQGPQFIFQYYEEEERQRGNFPDRFSGHQFPNYSSELNVNALLLGDSALYLCASSLPGGPDYFGAGTRLSVL.

J is TRBJ1-1 and V is TRBV10-3; tentative D call: TRBD1 (5 bases). Trimming pared 4 bases from V and 4 bases from J, leaving 13 bases between. Germline assignment: CDR1 ENHRY and CDR2 SYGVKD. This CDR3 has 14 residues. CDR3 loop: CAISGLSGGTEAFF. In DNA, the CDR3 is TGTGCCATCAGTGGATTGTCTGGGGGCACTGAAGCTTTCTTT.